This paragraph reports one T cell receptor beta chain. No antigen is known for it. This specimen belongs to a study of Ad26.COV2.S vaccination and SARS-CoV-2 variants. The treatment is: around 19 received Ad26.COV2.S at low or high dose, single or two shots; about five received placebo; per-sample allocation not given. Samples analyzed were those drawn on day 63 after the first vaccine or placebo injection. Sequenced by immunoSEQ multiplex PCR; TCRdb stores in-frame clones only, minus some. The data contain about 680,000 clones, roughly 90% of them singletons. V lost 2 bases to trimming and J lost 2 bases; unmatched junction nucleotides: 3. Germline lookup yields CDR1 SGHDN and CDR2 FVKESK. This CDR3 is 15 amino acids long. General study results and limits: People who got the vaccine or the placebo had similar non-spike TCR breadth. Vaccinees showed greater spike-specific TCR breadth than placebo recipients.

J is TRBJ2-7 and V is TRBV14; 10 bases are shared with TRBD2. This specimen consisted of peripheral blood, obtained in a trial of Ad26.COV2.S vaccine versus placebo. This TCR was recovered from a person between 18 and 60 years old who received the Ad26.COV2.S COVID-19 vaccine or a placebo. The CDR3 loop is CASSQITSGTYEQYF. CDR3 DNA sequence: TGTGCCAGCAGCCAAATAACTAGCGGGACCTACGAGCAGTACTTC. The whole variable domain, remainder taken from reference TRBV14 and TRBJ2-7, is EAGVTQFPSHSVIEKGQTVTLRCDPISGHDNLYWYRRVMGKEIKFLLHFVKESKQDESGMPNNRFLAERTGGTYSTLKVQPAELEDSGVYFCASSQITSGTYEQYFGPGTRLTVT.